This is a list of T cell receptor beta chains from one sample in a study of blood T cell repertoires in COVID-19. This table comes from immunoSEQ multiplex PCR, and its TCRdb copy is limited to in-frame clones, with some not included. The top ten clones hold 4.1% of a sample with almost 250,000 clones, 75% to 90% of them seen once. The source material was PBMCs or T cells enriched from blood (not recorded which). The receptor source for this set is a woman aged 25 to 39 who had recovered from COVID-19. The CDR3 runs from the conserved cysteine through the conserved F or W. The order of the fields is CDR3 protein, CDR3 DNA, J gene, D gene, V gene, clone size. A D gene is named only where the DNA matches it firmly. The size of a clone is reported for some rows only, either as once, few or many, or as a class for expanded clones.

CASSPQNRGNSPLHF,TGTGCCAGCAGCCCCCAAAATAGGGGGAATTCACCCCTCCACTTT,TRBJ1-6,NA,TRBV3-1/TRBV3-2,NA
CASSTGGSYEQYF,TGTGCCAGTTCGACAGGGGGATCCTACGAGCAGTACTTC,TRBJ2-7,TRBD1,TRBV3-1/TRBV3-2,NA
CASSLAPGRASYNEQFF,TGTGCCAGCAGCTTAGCCCCTGGGCGGGCCTCGTACAATGAGCAGTTCTTC,TRBJ2-1,NA,TRBV13,NA
CASSAGYGYTF,TGTGCCAGCAGCGCAGGTTATGGCTACACCTTC,TRBJ1-2,NA,TRBV27,NA
CASSGRQGLVDGYTF,TGTGCCAGCAGCGGAAGACAGGGCCTGGTTGATGGCTACACCTTC,TRBJ1-2,TRBD1,TRBV7-2,NA
CASSDRGRNTEAFF,TGCGCCAGCAGCGACAGGGGACGTAACACTGAAGCTTTCTTT,TRBJ1-1,TRBD1,TRBV5-1,NA
CASSYGTSGGTGELFF,TGTGCCAGCAGTTACGGGACTAGCGGGGGGACCGGGGAGCTGTTTTTT,TRBJ2-2,TRBD2,TRBV6-5,NA
CASSREPALNEQFF,TGCGCCAGCAGCCGGGAGCCAGCCTTAAATGAGCAGTTCTTC,TRBJ2-1,NA,TRBV4-1,few
CASSPIGDSPKSNTGELFF,TGTGCCAGCAGCCCCATAGGAGATAGTCCTAAATCGAACACCGGGGAGCTGTTTTTT,TRBJ2-2,NA,TRBV11-2,NA
CASSAGTGMDSPLHF,TGCGCCAGCAGCGCGGGGACAGGGATGGATTCACCCCTCCACTTT,TRBJ1-6,TRBD1,TRBV5-1,NA
CASSLDAGLETQYF,TGTGCCAGCAGCTTAGATGCGGGGCTGGAGACCCAGTACTTC,TRBJ2-5,NA,TRBV11-3,NA
CASSFGQNEQFF,TGTGCCAGCAGTTTCGGACAGAATGAGCAGTTCTTC,TRBJ2-1,NA,TRBV2,NA
CASSSNSGDRLVEQFF,TGTGCCAGCAGCTCCAATTCGGGGGACAGGCTGGTTGAGCAGTTCTTC,TRBJ2-1,TRBD1,TRBV11-3,NA
CASRLREQFF,TGTGCCAGCAGACTCAGGGAGCAGTTCTTC,TRBJ2-1,NA,TRBV28,NA
CASSFSLGQGASGANVLTF,TGCGCCAGCAGCTTTAGTTTGGGACAGGGGGCTTCTGGGGCCAACGTCCTGACTTTC,TRBJ2-6,TRBD1,TRBV5-1,NA
CASSPVPGTDTQYF,TGTGCCAGCTCACCAGTTCCCGGGACAGATACGCAGTATTTT,TRBJ2-3,NA,TRBV18,NA
CASSSRLDTQYF,TGTGCCAGCAGTTCCAGACTAGATACGCAGTATTTT,TRBJ2-3,NA,TRBV6-2/TRBV6-3,NA
CSVKEPPPFGFF,TGCAGCGTTAAAGAACCTCCTCCCTTCGGTTTCTTC,TRBJ2-1,NA,TRBV29-1,NA
CASSTTGGSGSYNEQFF,TGTGCCAGTAGTACCACTGGCGGGAGCGGCAGTTACAATGAGCAGTTCTTC,TRBJ2-1,TRBD2,TRBV19,NA
CASSLGTGSLINTEAFF,TGCGCCAGCAGCTTGGGGACAGGTTCCCTAATAAATACTGAAGCTTTCTTT,TRBJ1-1,TRBD1,TRBV5-1,NA
CASRVGGPSYNEQFF,TGTGCCAGTAGGGTGGGAGGTCCCTCCTACAATGAGCAGTTCTTC,TRBJ2-1,NA,TRBV19,NA
CASSLARNGSGGYEQYF,TGTGCCAGCAGCTTAGCGCGAAACGGTAGCGGAGGCTACGAGCAGTACTTC,TRBJ2-7,NA,TRBV7-6,NA
CASSFDRGRNEQFF,TGTGCCAGCAGTTTTGACAGGGGGCGAAATGAGCAGTTCTTC,TRBJ2-1,TRBD1,TRBV27,NA
CASTLQVGRYGYTF,TGTGCCAGTACCTTACAGGTCGGGCGGTATGGCTACACCTTC,TRBJ1-2,NA,TRBV19,NA
CASSLVLAGGGGDNEQFF,TGTGCCAGCAGCTTAGTACTAGCGGGAGGAGGGGGGGACAATGAGCAGTTCTTC,TRBJ2-1,TRBD2,TRBV7-2,NA
CASSSDRGKEKLFF,TGCGCCAGCAGCTCTGACAGGGGAAAGGAAAAACTGTTTTTT,TRBJ1-4,TRBD1,TRBV5-1,NA
CASSIGGAGNTIYF,TGTGCCAGCAGCATAGGGGGTGCTGGAAACACCATATATTTT,TRBJ1-3,NA,TRBV5-6,once
CASSYRGEQFF,TGTGCCAGCAGTTACCGAGGTGAGCAGTTCTTC,TRBJ2-1,NA,TRBV6-5,NA
CASSSGGGFNQPQHF,TGTGCCAGCAGCTCCGGCGGGGGATTTAACCAGCCCCAGCATTTT,TRBJ1-5,NA,TRBV5-5,NA
CASSLGGSYNEQFF,TGTGCCAGCAGTCTAGGGGGCTCGTACAATGAGCAGTTCTTC,TRBJ2-1,TRBD1,TRBV7-3,NA
CASRLESESTEAFF,TGTGCCAGCAGACTTGAGTCCGAGAGTACTGAAGCTTTCTTT,TRBJ1-1,NA,TRBV6-5,NA
CASSLTSGTGLYGYTF,TGTGCCAGCAGCTTAACATCCGGGACAGGCCTCTATGGCTACACCTTC,TRBJ1-2,TRBD1,TRBV7-9,NA
CASSLPPGQGSYEQYF,TGTGCCAGCAGCTTGCCGCCGGGACAGGGGTCCTACGAGCAGTACTTC,TRBJ2-7,TRBD1,TRBV5-5,NA
CASSPIAGPGELFF,TGTGCCAGCAGCCCAATAGCGGGACCCGGGGAGCTGTTTTTT,TRBJ2-2,TRBD2,TRBV14,NA
CASRAGVAKNIQYF,TGTGCCAGTAGGGCGGGGGTAGCCAAAAACATTCAGTACTTC,TRBJ2-4,TRBD2,TRBV19,NA
CASSLSGAYEQYF,TGTGCCAGCAGCTTAAGCGGCGCCTACGAGCAGTACTTC,TRBJ2-7,NA,TRBV5-4,NA
CAISETPGQVGEGYTF,TGTGCCATCAGTGAGACCCCGGGACAGGTGGGAGAGGGCTACACCTTC,TRBJ1-2,TRBD1,TRBV10-3,once
CASGGGTGVHEQYF,TGTGCCAGCGGAGGGGGGACAGGGGTCCACGAGCAGTACTTC,TRBJ2-7,TRBD1,TRBV9,NA
CATQHRRRTEGPSYEQYF,TGTGCCACCCAACATCGACGGAGGACGGAGGGTCCGTCCTACGAGCAGTACTTC,TRBJ2-7,NA,TRBV28,few
CAISVGGNNSPLHF,TGTGCCATCAGTGTGGGAGGAAATAATTCACCCCTCCACTTT,TRBJ1-6,NA,TRBV10-3,NA
CASSVDGGRAFEQFF,TGTGCCAGCAGCGTAGATGGCGGGAGGGCCTTTGAGCAGTTCTTC,TRBJ2-1,TRBD2,TRBV9,NA
CASSHEPGDRIYEQYF,TGTGCCAGCAGCCACGAACCCGGGGACAGAATCTACGAGCAGTACTTC,TRBJ2-7,TRBD1,TRBV4-2,NA
CASSSPSAGEKLFF,TGTGCCAGCAGTTCCCCCTCCGCGGGCGAAAAACTGTTTTTT,TRBJ1-4,NA,TRBV28,NA
CATSSRDRGNSPLHF,TGTGCCACCAGCTCCCGGGACAGGGGTAATTCACCCCTCCACTTT,TRBJ1-6,TRBD1,TRBV15,NA
CASSVDQRETGELFF,TGTGCCAGCAGCGTAGATCAGCGGGAAACCGGGGAGCTGTTTTTT,TRBJ2-2,TRBD2,TRBV9,few
CASSLLWDNPYEQYF,TGCGCCAGCAGCTTGTTATGGGACAACCCCTACGAGCAGTACTTC,TRBJ2-7,NA,TRBV5-1,NA
CASSWAGGSNNEQFF,TGTGCCAGCAGCTGGGCGGGAGGTAGCAACAATGAGCAGTTCTTC,TRBJ2-1,TRBD2,TRBV11-2,few
CASSVTSGMGTEAFF,TGTGCCAGCAGCGTCACCTCAGGGATGGGCACTGAAGCTTTCTTT,TRBJ1-1,NA,TRBV9,NA